The next 11 T cell receptor beta chains were all read from a single sample in a study of cytomegalovirus exposure and HLA in healthy donors. Sequencing was performed with immunoSEQ multiplex PCR; in TCRdb, only in-frame clones are kept and a portion is missing. The repertoire consists of roughly 250,000 clones, with around 90% occurring once and the leading ten covering 0.3% to 0.4%. Sequenced material: PBMCs. Receptors were obtained from a woman aged 18-30 years in good health and CMV-seronegative.

The chain links TRBV15 to TRBJ2-3, with a weak D call TRBD1 (6 bases). The CDR3 runs 16 residues. V lost 0 bases to trimming and J lost 3 bases, with 13 bases between them. Germline assignment: CDR1 LNHNV and CDR2 YYDKDF (reference sequence). The CDR3 DNA is TGTGCCACCAGCAGAGACCCAGGGGTTGGGACAGATACGCAGTATTTT. Residues: CATSRDPGVGTDTQYF.

The rearrangement links TRBV10-3 to TRBJ2-1, with a tentative D call TRBD2 (6 bases). The V gene lost 6 bases and the J gene lost 4 bases, with 13 bases spanning the gap. The CDR3 extends over 14 amino acids. Germline CDR1 ENHRY, CDR2 SYGVKD. CDR3 nucleotide sequence: TGTGCCATCAGCCCGGGGGAGATTTACAATGAGCAGTTCTTC. This translates into CAISPGEIYNEQFF.

There are a few counts of this clone. The chain carries TRBV2 and TRBJ2-7; D is ambiguous. The V gene's germline CDR1 is SNHLY and CDR2 FYNNEI. The V gene lost 1 base and the J gene lost 0 bases, with 10 bases spanning the gap. The CDR3 has 15 residues. CDR3 amino acids: CASSEVSRFSYEQYF. The CDR3 DNA is TGTGCCAGCAGTGAAGTTAGCCGCTTCTCCTACGAGCAGTACTTC.

This chain uses TRBV5-1 with TRBJ2-1; 8 bases fit TRBD2. The CDR3 has 15 residues. Per the germline V gene, CDR1 is SGHRS and CDR2 is YFSETQ. V lost 4 bases, J lost 2 bases, and 5 bases stayed unmatched. The CDR3 nucleotides are TGCGCCAGCAGCACGGGACTAGTAGCCTACAATGAGCAGTTCTTC. This sequence encodes CASSTGLVAYNEQFF.

The chain couples TRBV10-2 to TRBJ2-1, with D possibly TRBD1 on 6 matching bases. Germline V lookup: CDR1 WSHSY, CDR2 SAAADI. The CDR3 extends over 16 amino acids. The V end was cut by 6 bases, the J end by 0 bases, with 15 bases between. This CDR3 reads CASRGDTVSSYNEQFF. The DNA of the CDR3 is TGCGCCAGCAGAGGGGACACCGTGAGCTCCTACAATGAGCAGTTCTTC.

Remarks on this clone: This CDR3 is also generated by other DNA sequences in the sample. The chain couples TRBV7-9 to TRBJ1-2; D uncertain. The CDR3 spans 12 residues. Germline V gene lookup returns CDR1 SEHNR and CDR2 FQNEAQ (reference sequence). Trimming took 0 bases from V and 7 from J, leaving 6 bases between them. CDR3 amino acids: CASSLAQSGYTF. DNA for the CDR3: TGTGCCAGCAGCTTAGCCCAGTCTGGCTACACCTTC.

This chain uses TRBV7-9 with TRBJ1-3; D is perhaps TRBD1 (6 bases). The CDR3 is 18 amino acids. Germline CDR1 reads SEHNR; CDR2 reads FQNEAQ (reference sequence). Trimming took 5 bases from V and 0 from J, leaving 20 bases between them. CDR3 residues: CASSTSDGDMSSGNTIYF. DNA for the CDR3: TGTGCCAGCAGCACGTCGGACGGGGACATGAGCTCTGGAAACACCATATATTTT.

CDR3 in DNA: TGTGCCAGCATATCCGTGGGGGGGTACACCGGGGAGCTGTTTTTT. This gives the protein CASISVGGYTGELFF. The chain employs TRBV6-1 and TRBJ2-2, with 7 bases that match TRBD2. Trimming took 7 bases from V and 3 from J; bases not matched to a gene: 8. The CDR3 is 15 amino acids. Germline loops: CDR1 MNHNS, CDR2 SASEGT.

This clone has just one count. The V and J genes are TRBV5-6 and TRBJ2-3, with D perhaps TRBD1 (5 bases). The germline CDR1 and CDR2 sequences are SGHDT and YYEEEE. CDR3 length: 18 residues. V lost 0 bases and J lost 1, with 18 bases in between. The CDR3 spells CASSLDRILDLGTDTQYF. The CDR3 nucleotides read TGTGCCAGCAGCTTGGACAGGATCCTAGATTTGGGCACAGATACGCAGTATTTT.

The chain carries TRBV6-1 and TRBJ2-5; D may be TRBD2 (6 bases). The ends were cut back, 4 bases at V and 4 bases at J, with 19 bases in the middle. Germline V gene data show CDR1 as MNHNS and CDR2 as SASEGT. The CDR3 loop spans 16 amino acids. The CDR3 coding sequence is TGTGCCAGCAGTGTTAAGACGGTACGGCGGGGAGAGACCCAGTACTTC. This translates into CASSVKTVRRGETQYF.

This clone turned up a few times. This chain connects TRBV2 to TRBJ1-2; D is ambiguous. Germline V gives CDR1 SNHLY, CDR2 FYNNEI. The CDR3 length is 11 residues. V shed 6 bases and J shed 8 bases, with 10 bases lying between them. The CDR3: CASRSVVGYTF. The CDR3, as DNA: TGTGCCAGCAGGTCGGTTGTGGGCTACACCTTC. Using reference TRBV2 and TRBJ1-2 for the parts outside the CDR3, the full variable domain is EPEVTQTPSHQVTQMGQEVILRCVPISNHLYFYWYRQILGQKVEFLVSFYNNEISEKSEIFDDQFSVERPDGSNFTLKIRSTKLEDSAMYFCASRSVVGYTFGSGTRLTVV.